These 2 T cell receptor beta chains originate from one sample sequenced in a study of blood T cell repertoires in COVID-19. Generated by immunoSEQ multiplex PCR, the TCRdb table keeps only in-frame clones and is missing some. The sample has approximately 200,000 clones; 80% to 90% are singletons. Sequencing was performed on peripheral blood. These receptors were obtained from a man aged 50-60 years with acute or convalescent COVID-19.

The V and J genes are TRBV11-3 and TRBJ2-5; D may be TRBD2 (6 bases). The CDR3 covers 13 residues. Germline-derived CDR1 and CDR2 are SGHNT and YENEEA. Trimming cost V 1 base and J 5 bases, with 8 bases left between them. The CDR3 sequence: CASSLAGGETQYF. The CDR3 DNA is TGTGCCAGCAGCTTAGCTGGGGGGGAGACCCAGTACTTC.

The chain employs TRBV6-5 and TRBJ1-2, with 9 bases aligning to TRBD1. Losses at the gene ends were 4 bases for V and 11 bases for J; bases not matched to a gene: 8. The CDR3 sequence is 13 residues long. CDR1 and CDR2 from the germline V gene are MNHEY and SVGAGI. The CDR3 protein is CASSLRQGGPYTF. DNA for the CDR3: TGTGCCAGCAGTTTACGACAGGGGGGACCTTACACCTTC.